This section outlines one T cell receptor beta chain sequence together with its context. Its antigen is currently unknown. The observed sequence ends 3 residues before the CDR3 terminus, with the missing tail filled in from the germline J gene. Using immunoSEQ multiplex PCR, the repertoire was profiled, and TCRdb retains in-frame clones only, with some absent. The listing contains 2,500 to 3,000 clones. Germline CDR1 is SQVTM and CDR2 is ANQGSEA. V lost 3 bases, J lost 3 bases, and 11 bases lay in between. This CDR3 comprises 13 residues. After 6 days with irradiated graft donor PBMCs, CFSE-labeled recipient PBMCs were FACS-sorted. This entry is derived from a study of Tregs in tolerant kidney transplant recipients. General study findings and limits: No direct test of biological reproducibility was done here.

The specimen comprised CD8+ T cells from blood cultured with allogeneic cells, sampled before the transplant. This chain connects TRBV29-1 to TRBJ1-2; D is undetermined. This TCR came from a human patient who received a combined kidney and bone marrow transplant. The sequenced CDR3 bases are TGCAGCGTTGAGCGCCCAAGCGACTATGGC. It translates to CSVERPSDYG. From start to end, the CDR3 is CSVERPSDYGYTF.